Described below is a single T cell receptor (beta chain) sequence and its context. The CDR3 runs 16 residues. Trimming cost V 2 bases and J 3 bases; bases outside gene matches: 7. Germline CDR1 is KGHSH and CDR2 is LQKENI. The source of the sample is a study of blood T cell repertoires in COVID-19. Produced via immunoSEQ multiplex PCR; TCRdb's table is partial and in-frame only. The sample has 350,000 to 450,000 clones; approximately 89% are singletons. This chain joins TRBV18 and TRBJ1-5; TRBD1 aligns across 7 bases. Sequences were obtained from PBMCs or T cells enriched from blood (not recorded which). The origin of this receptor is a man in his forties or fifties in a cohort exposed to, infected with or recovered from COVID-19 (not recorded which). As DNA, the CDR3 is TGTGCCAGCTCACCAATTTGGGACAGCACCAATCAGCCCCAGCATTTT. Amino acid sequence: CASSPIWDSTNQPQHF.